The clone carrying this T cell receptor beta chain was detected many times. The data originate from a study of regulatory T cells in long-lasting Graves disease. Time point noted: newly diagnosed GD, antithyroid drugs for less than 3 months. Researchers made the TCR library from RNA that was extracted from PBMCs. According to the study, TCR beta libraries were built with iRepertoire HTBI primers and CDR3-region Arm-PCR. TCRdb re-analysed the multiplex PCR reads in MiXCR, keeping a single row per CDR3 protein. The sample shows some 410,000 distinct CDR3 sequences, 16% of them seen only once. The sample was also reused in another study, on T cells in Graves' hyperthyroidism and ophthalmopathy.

The clonotype originates from a woman aged 25 to 39 with Graves disease. The sequencing here drew on peripheral blood mononuclear cells (PBMCs), taken at new diagnosis, from a patient treated with antithyroid drugs.

The CDR3 loop is CSARDRTSGPYNEQFF. The CDR3 DNA reads as TGCAGTGCTAGAGATCGCACTAGCGGTCCCTACAATGAGCAGTTCTTC. The J gene is TRBJ2-1, the V gene TRBV20-1; 8 bases map to TRBD2. V shed 0 bases, J shed 2 bases, and the junction held 6 bases outside the gene matches. The V gene's germline CDR1 is DFQATT and CDR2 SNEGSKA (reference sequence). The CDR3 has 16 amino acids.